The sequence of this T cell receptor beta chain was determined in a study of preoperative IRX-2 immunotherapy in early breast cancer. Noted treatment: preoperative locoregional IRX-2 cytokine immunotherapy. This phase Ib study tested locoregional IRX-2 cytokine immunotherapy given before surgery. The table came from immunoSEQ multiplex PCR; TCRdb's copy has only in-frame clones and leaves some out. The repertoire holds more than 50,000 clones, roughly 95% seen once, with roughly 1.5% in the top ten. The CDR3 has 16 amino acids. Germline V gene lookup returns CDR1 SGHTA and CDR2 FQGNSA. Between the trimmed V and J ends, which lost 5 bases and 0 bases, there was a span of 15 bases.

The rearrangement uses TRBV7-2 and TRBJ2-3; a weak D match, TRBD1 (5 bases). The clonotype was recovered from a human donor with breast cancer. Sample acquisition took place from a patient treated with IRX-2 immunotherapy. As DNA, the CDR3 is TGTGCCAGCAGCCCTGGGGCCAGTCCTAGCACAGATACGCAGTATTTT. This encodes CASSPGASPSTDTQYF.